The rows below give T cell receptor beta chains drawn from one sample of a study of siplizumab effects on memory and regulatory T cells. Here immunoSEQ multiplex PCR was the method, and the copy in TCRdb shows in-frame clones only, minus some. The sample holds tens of thousands of clones, around 97% seen once. Sample: naive CD8+ T cells sorted from blood. These receptors were obtained from a human donor in good health. Each CDR3 is given with its conserved first and last residue. A D gene is named only where the DNA matches it firmly. Expanded clones get a size class; other rows say once, few or many, or leave the size out.

. | . | TRBJ2-2 | TRBV9 | CASQATGELFF | TGTGCCAGCCAGGCCACCGGGGAGCTGTTTTTT
. | . | TRBJ2-7 | TRBV25-1 | CASSDYEQYF | TGTGCCAGCAGTGACTACGAGCAGTACTTC
. | once | TRBJ2-1 | TRBV19 | CASSMSQDEQFF | TGTGCCAGTAGTATGAGTCAGGATGAGCAGTTCTTC
TRBD2 | . | TRBJ2-1 | TRBV13 | CASSFPREMGQFF | TGTGCCAGCAGCTTTCCGCGGGAGATGGGTCAGTTCTTC
. | . | TRBJ1-1 | TRBV20-1 | CSAPGTEAFF | TGCAGTGCTCCGGGAACTGAAGCTTTCTTT
TRBD2 | . | TRBJ2-2 | TRBV4-1 | CASSETSGNTGELFF | TGCGCCAGCAGCGAGACTAGCGGGAACACCGGGGAGCTGTTTTTT
TRBD1 | . | TRBJ1-2 | TRBV4-3 | CASSQAGGHGYTF | TGCGCCAGCAGCCAAGCAGGGGGCCATGGCTACACCTTC
. | . | TRBJ1-2 | TRBV19 | CASSIRTGLKGGYTF | TGTGCCAGTAGTATCCGGACGGGACTTAAAGGGGGCTACACCTTC
. | . | TRBJ2-7 | TRBV4-1 | CASSQGAGPYEQYF | TGCGCCAGCAGCCAAGGGGCGGGGCCCTACGAGCAGTACTTC
. | . | TRBJ2-1 | TRBV6-5 | CASSLGRYNEQFF | TGTGCCAGCAGTCTGGGACGCTACAATGAGCAGTTCTTC
TRBD2 | once | TRBJ2-3 | TRBV7-9 | CASSRLAGGGDTQYF | TGTGCCAGCAGCCGTTTAGCGGGAGGGGGAGATACGCAGTATTTT
. | . | TRBJ1-1 | TRBV19 | CASSMGRLNTEAFF | TGTGCCAGTAGTATGGGCAGGCTGAACACTGAAGCTTTCTTT
TRBD2 | . | TRBJ2-7 | TRBV13 | CASSIGAGDSYEQYF | TGTGCCAGCAGCATCGGAGCGGGAGACTCCTACGAGCAGTACTTC
. | once | TRBJ2-5 | TRBV28 | CASSLSSAYRRETQYF | TGTGCCAGCAGTTTATCTAGCGCATACCGACGGGAGACCCAGTACTTC
TRBD2 | . | TRBJ2-7 | TRBV27 | CASSLGLAGAYEQYF | TGTGCCAGCAGTTTAGGGCTAGCGGGAGCCTACGAGCAGTACTTC
. | . | TRBJ1-2 | TRBV29-1 | CSARTATNYGYTF | TGCAGCGCCCGGACAGCTACTAACTATGGCTACACCTTC
. | . | TRBJ2-7 | TRBV27 | CASSLRSDSYEQYF | TGTGCCAGCAGTCTACGCTCCGATTCCTACGAGCAGTACTTC
. | . | TRBJ1-3 | TRBV4-1 | CASSQGGRSSGNTIYF | TGCGCCAGCAGCCAAGGGGGACGGAGCTCTGGAAACACCATATATTTT
. | . | TRBJ2-7 | TRBV7-9 | CASSLIAGHSYEQYF | TGTGCCAGCAGCTTAATCGCAGGACACTCCTACGAGCAGTACTTC
. | once | TRBJ1-1 | TRBV6-5 | CASSPLGTEAFF | TGTGCCAGCAGCCCGTTGGGCACTGAAGCTTTCTTT
. | . | TRBJ2-1 | TRBV4-2 | CASSQEVADHYNEQFF | TGTGCCAGCAGCCAAGAGGTAGCGGACCATTACAATGAGCAGTTCTTC
TRBD1 | . | TRBJ2-7 | TRBV13 | CASSLLGTAYEQYF | TGTGCCAGCAGCTTGTTGGGGACAGCGTACGAGCAGTACTTC
TRBD1 | . | TRBJ2-2 | TRBV27 | CASSLTGPNTGELFF | TGTGCCAGCAGTTTGACAGGGCCAAACACCGGGGAGCTGTTTTTT
. | . | TRBJ1-5 | TRBV18 | CASSPEGYHQPQHF | TGTGCCAGCTCACCGGAAGGATATCATCAGCCCCAGCATTTT
. | . | TRBJ2-7 | TRBV4-1 | CASSQSPLRGDEQYF | TGCGCCAGCAGCCAATCCCCACTCCGAGGCGACGAGCAGTACTTC
TRBD2 | once | TRBJ2-5 | TRBV9 | CASSLTSGRGETQYF | TGTGCCAGCAGCTTAACTAGCGGGAGAGGAGAGACCCAGTACTTC
. | . | TRBJ1-3 | TRBV29-1 | CSVEGVNTIYF | TGCAGCGTGGAAGGGGTGAACACCATATATTTT
TRBD2 | once | TRBJ2-1 | TRBV11-2 | CASSLGTSGIYNEQFF | TGTGCCAGCAGCTTAGGGACTAGCGGAATTTACAATGAGCAGTTCTTC
TRBD2 | . | TRBJ2-4 | TRBV7-8 | CASSSPGPGGPTKNIQYF | TGTGCCAGCAGCTCGCCTGGGCCGGGAGGGCCGACCAAAAACATTCAGTACTTC
TRBD2 | . | TRBJ2-3 | TRBV6-4 | CASSDRGEGDTQYF | TGTGCCAGCAGTGACCGGGGGGAAGGGGATACGCAGTATTTT
. | . | TRBJ2-2 | TRBV5-1 | CASSPVGLANTGELFF | TGCGCCAGCAGCCCGGTTGGGCTAGCGAACACCGGGGAGCTGTTTTTT
. | . | TRBJ1-1 | TRBV7-3 | CASSFVEGLREAFF | TGTGCCAGCAGCTTCGTTGAGGGCCTAAGGGAAGCTTTCTTT
. | . | TRBJ2-1 | TRBV7-6 | CASSSAGVSYNEQFF | TGTGCCAGCAGCTCCGCCGGTGTTTCCTACAATGAGCAGTTCTTC
. | . | TRBJ1-1 | TRBV5-4 | CASSLATEAFF | TGTGCCAGCAGCTTGGCCACTGAAGCTTTCTTT
. | . | TRBJ1-5 | TRBV12-5 | CASVFLAGQPQHF | TGTGCTAGTGTGTTTCTCGCAGGGCAGCCCCAGCATTTT
. | . | TRBJ2-7 | TRBV6-6 | CASHGDEQYF | TGTGCCAGCCACGGTGACGAGCAGTACTTC
. | . | TRBJ2-5 | TRBV7-9 | CASSLSPDMETQYF | TGTGCCAGCAGCTTATCCCCGGACATGGAGACCCAGTACTTC
. | . | TRBJ1-2 | TRBV29-1 | CSVVSIPYGYTF | TGCAGCGTTGTGAGCATCCCCTATGGCTACACCTTC
. | . | TRBJ1-2 | TRBV6-1 | CASSDPGVLYGYTF | TGTGCCAGCAGTGACCCAGGGGTCCTTTATGGCTACACCTTC
. | . | TRBJ2-7 | TRBV27 | CASSPLDASYEQYF | TGTGCCAGCAGCCCCCTGGACGCGTCCTACGAGCAGTACTTC
TRBD1 | . | TRBJ2-3 | TRBV2 | CASSEWDRAEDTQYF | TGTGCCAGCAGTGAATGGGACAGGGCGGAAGATACGCAGTATTTT
. | . | TRBJ2-1 | TRBV7-2 | CASSLSSGGYNEQFF | TGTGCCAGCAGCTTAAGCAGCGGTGGCTACAATGAGCAGTTCTTC
. | . | TRBJ1-3 | TRBV27 | CASSSTGKGGNTIYF | TGTGCCAGCAGTTCAACAGGGAAGGGTGGAAACACCATATATTTT
. | few | TRBJ1-5 | TRBV4-2 | CASSQDRAQPQHF | TGTGCCAGCAGCCAAGACAGGGCCCAGCCCCAGCATTTT
. | . | TRBJ1-3 | TRBV5-8 | CASSFLSSGNTIYF | TGTGCCAGCAGCTTCCTATCCTCTGGAAACACCATATATTTT